The rows below give T cell receptor beta chains drawn from one sample of a study of cytomegalovirus exposure and HLA in healthy donors. Using immunoSEQ multiplex PCR, the repertoire was profiled, and TCRdb retains in-frame clones only, with some absent. The profile shows about 120,000 clones, around 77% of them singletons. The sequenced material came from PBMCs. Source of these receptors: a man aged 40-49 years in good health and CMV-seropositive. The CDR3 runs from the conserved cysteine through the conserved F or W. Each record gives: clone size, J gene, D gene, V gene, CDR3 DNA, CDR3 protein. A D gene is named only where the DNA matches it firmly. Expanded clones get a size class; other rows say once, few or many, or leave the size out.

clone size: .
J gene: TRBJ2-5
D gene: .
V gene: TRBV19
CDR3 DNA: TGTGCCAGTAGTATTGGGCACCAAGAGACCCAGTACTTC
CDR3 protein: CASSIGHQETQYF

clone size: .
J gene: TRBJ1-4
D gene: .
V gene: TRBV7-9
CDR3 DNA: TGTGCCAGCAGCTTAGTGCGGGGGGCCCATGCAACTAATGAAAAACTGTTTTTT
CDR3 protein: CASSLVRGAHATNEKLFF

clone size: few
J gene: TRBJ1-6
D gene: .
V gene: TRBV10-3
CDR3 DNA: TGTGCCATCAGTGAGTCAGGGGCTCACCCGGGTGCATATTCACCCCTCCACTTT
CDR3 protein: CAISESGAHPGAYSPLHF

clone size: .
J gene: TRBJ1-1
D gene: .
V gene: TRBV7-9
CDR3 DNA: TGTGCCAGCAGCCCTAAGACAGGCGGGTGGGTATATGAAGCTTTCTTT
CDR3 protein: CASSPKTGGWVYEAFF

clone size: .
J gene: TRBJ2-7
D gene: .
V gene: TRBV28
CDR3 DNA: TGTGCCAGCAGTCCCCTAGCCAGGGGTCTTAACGAGCAGTACTTC
CDR3 protein: CASSPLARGLNEQYF

clone size: .
J gene: TRBJ2-1
D gene: TRBD2
V gene: TRBV7-3
CDR3 DNA: TGTGCCAGCAGCTTAGGTGCCGGGGGGAGCTCCTACAATGAGCAGTTCTTC
CDR3 protein: CASSLGAGGSSYNEQFF

clone size: few
J gene: TRBJ2-7
D gene: .
V gene: TRBV28
CDR3 DNA: TGTGCCAGCAGCGACCGGGTCGAGCAGTACTTC
CDR3 protein: CASSDRVEQYF

clone size: .
J gene: TRBJ1-1
D gene: .
V gene: TRBV28
CDR3 DNA: TGTGCCAGCAGCCGACTCACTGCCGAAGCTTTCTTT
CDR3 protein: CASSRLTAEAFF

clone size: .
J gene: TRBJ1-2
D gene: .
V gene: TRBV29-1
CDR3 DNA: TGCAGCGTCGCCCTACAGGTTCACTATGGCTACACCTTC
CDR3 protein: CSVALQVHYGYTF

clone size: .
J gene: TRBJ2-5
D gene: TRBD1
V gene: TRBV6-1
CDR3 DNA: TGTGCCAGCAGGCAAACGACAGGGAAAGAGACCCAGTACTTC
CDR3 protein: CASRQTTGKETQYF

clone size: .
J gene: TRBJ2-3
D gene: TRBD1
V gene: TRBV7-6
CDR3 DNA: TGTGCCAGCAGCTTAGAGTTGCAGGGGGTTTTAAATACGCAGTATTTT
CDR3 protein: CASSLELQGVLNTQYF

clone size: .
J gene: TRBJ2-1
D gene: TRBD2
V gene: TRBV19
CDR3 DNA: TGTGCCAGTAGAGAGCGGGGGTCCTACAATGAGCAGTTCTTC
CDR3 protein: CASRERGSYNEQFF

clone size: once
J gene: TRBJ2-5
D gene: TRBD2
V gene: TRBV7-2
CDR3 DNA: TGTGCCAGCAGCTTAGTTAAGCTAGCGGGGGGCCGGTCACAAGAGACCCAGTACTTC
CDR3 protein: CASSLVKLAGGRSQETQYF

clone size: .
J gene: TRBJ2-3
D gene: TRBD2
V gene: TRBV5-4
CDR3 DNA: TGTGCCAGCAGTGACGCATCAGGGCGGAAACTAGCGCTAGATACGCAGTATTTT
CDR3 protein: CASSDASGRKLALDTQYF

clone size: .
J gene: TRBJ2-3
D gene: .
V gene: TRBV7-9
CDR3 DNA: TGTGCCAGCAGCCCACAGGGCTTCAGAGATACGCAGTATTTT
CDR3 protein: CASSPQGFRDTQYF

clone size: few
J gene: TRBJ2-3
D gene: .
V gene: TRBV7-9
CDR3 DNA: TGTGCCAGCAGCTTGGACAACACAGATACGCAGTATTTT
CDR3 protein: CASSLDNTDTQYF

clone size: .
J gene: TRBJ2-7
D gene: .
V gene: TRBV29-1
CDR3 DNA: TGCAGCGTGATTACCAGGACAGCATCCTACGAGCAGTACTTC
CDR3 protein: CSVITRTASYEQYF